This is a list of T cell receptor beta chains from one sample in a study of blood T cell repertoires in COVID-19. The method was immunoSEQ multiplex PCR; TCRdb's version includes in-frame clones alone and lacks a portion of them. The table records around 100,000 clones, around 89% of them present only once. Sequencing was done on a sample of peripheral blood. The receptors derive from a woman aged 55-69 years with acute or convalescent COVID-19. The CDR3 runs from the conserved cysteine through the conserved F or W. D genes are given only for firm matches. Only some rows state a clone size, as once, few, many or a class for expanded clones.

clone_size d_call j_call v_call cdr3_aa cdr3_nt
few TRBD1 TRBJ1-6 TRBV6-5 CASSPGTANSPLHF TGTGCCAGCAGTCCCGGGACAGCTAATTCACCCCTCCACTTT
. . TRBJ1-1 TRBV2 CASSTTGLNTEAFF TGTGCCAGCAGTACCACAGGTCTTAACACTGAAGCTTTCTTT
few . TRBJ2-2 TRBV9 CASSVESRVTTGELFF TGTGCCAGCAGCGTAGAAAGTAGAGTAACCACCGGGGAGCTGTTTTTT
. . TRBJ1-6 TRBV10-3 CAISPGGAGYNSPLHF TGTGCCATCAGTCCCGGGGGGGCAGGCTATAATTCACCCCTCCACTTT
. . TRBJ1-6 TRBV3-1/TRBV3-2 CASSQEGGTDSPLHF TGTGCCAGCAGCCAAGAGGGGGGGACTGACTCACCCCTCCACTTT
. TRBD2 TRBJ2-1 TRBV15 CATSREGAGGPYNEQFF TGTGCCACCAGCAGAGAGGGGGCGGGAGGGCCCTACAATGAGCAGTTCTTC
. . TRBJ1-5 TRBV28 CASSLFRGGELAQHF TGTGCCAGCAGTTTATTCCGGGGAGGGGAATTGGCCCAGCATTTT
. TRBD1 TRBJ2-1 TRBV18 CASSRPGTGLGNEQFF TGTGCCAGCTCACGTCCCGGGACAGGTTTGGGCAATGAGCAGTTCTTC
. TRBD1 TRBJ1-2 TRBV5-1 CASSPQTGGAGGYTF TGCGCCAGCAGCCCGCAGACAGGGGGCGCGGGAGGCTACACCTTC
. . TRBJ1-2 TRBV7-9 CASSLAGQGYGYTF TGTGCCAGCAGCTTAGCAGGGCAGGGCTATGGCTACACCTTC
. . TRBJ1-4 TRBV10-3 CAISEGPGQSEKLFF TGTGCCATCAGTGAGGGGCCGGGACAAAGTGAAAAACTGTTTTTT
. . TRBJ2-1 TRBV29-1 CSVELVEDEQFF TGCAGCGTTGAACTCGTAGAGGATGAGCAGTTCTTC
. . TRBJ2-5 TRBV5-1 CASSFSLGGETQYF TGCGCCAGCAGCTTCTCCTTAGGGGGAGAGACCCAGTACTTC
. TRBD2 TRBJ2-7 TRBV30 CAWSPGTSGYEQYF TGTGCCTGGTCTCCCGGGACTAGCGGCTACGAGCAGTACTTC
. TRBD1 TRBJ1-5 TRBV19 CASSRDRGEFQPQHF TGTGCCAGTAGTAGGGACAGGGGGGAGTTTCAGCCCCAGCATTTT
. TRBD1 TRBJ2-2 TRBV24-1 CATSDLSGTGNTGELFF TGTGCCACCAGTGATTTATCCGGGACAGGGAACACCGGGGAGCTGTTTTTT
. TRBD1 TRBJ1-1 TRBV5-1 CASSLFTGGSTEAFF TGCGCCAGCAGCTTGTTTACAGGGGGGAGCACTGAAGCTTTCTTT
. . TRBJ2-5 TRBV2 CASSGQIQETQYF TGTGCCAGCAGCGGACAGATACAAGAGACCCAGTACTTC
. TRBD1 TRBJ1-6 TRBV4-1 CASSREGGPDNSPLHF TGCGCCAGCAGCCGAGAAGGGGGCCCAGATAATTCACCCCTCCACTTT
. TRBD1 TRBJ2-1 TRBV14 CASSLRDRSYNEQFF TGTGCCAGCAGCCTCAGGGACAGGAGTTACAATGAGCAGTTCTTC
. . TRBJ2-1 TRBV27 CASSFASPVGNEQFF TGTGCCAGCAGTTTTGCTAGTCCGGTTGGGAATGAGCAGTTCTTC
. . TRBJ2-3 TRBV13 CAVGGDTDTQYF TGTGCCGTAGGGGGGGACACAGATACGCAGTATTTT
. . TRBJ1-4 TRBV6-1 CASSEPGRVRGEKLFF TGTGCCAGCAGTGAACCCGGACGCGTTAGGGGTGAAAAACTGTTTTTT
. . TRBJ2-2 TRBV5-1 CASSYGGPSTGELFF TGCGCCAGCAGCTACGGGGGTCCATCCACCGGGGAGCTGTTTTTT
once . TRBJ1-6 TRBV20-1 CSASERDSPLHF TGCAGTGCTAGTGAGAGGGATTCACCCCTCCACTTT
. . TRBJ1-2 TRBV7-9 CASSLAAGDYGYTF TGTGCCAGCAGCTTAGCGGCAGGGGACTATGGCTACACCTTC
once . TRBJ1-5 TRBV5-4 CASSVDKGNQPQHF TGTGCCAGCAGCGTAGACAAGGGCAATCAGCCCCAGCATTTT
few . TRBJ1-2 TRBV6-1 CASSEFNGGGYTF TGTGCCAGCAGTGAATTTAACGGGGGAGGCTACACCTTC
. . TRBJ2-7 TRBV7-9 CASSLGKGAYEQYF TGTGCCAGCAGCTTAGGGAAAGGAGCCTACGAGCAGTACTTC
. TRBD1 TRBJ2-1 TRBV9 CASSVDGTDNEQFF TGTGCCAGCAGCGTAGATGGGACAGACAATGAGCAGTTCTTC
. TRBD2 TRBJ2-1 TRBV10-3 CAIGGGSPTYNEQFF TGTGCCATCGGGGGGGGTTCCCCTACTTACAATGAGCAGTTCTTC
. . TRBJ2-3 TRBV18 CASSPRSEETQYF TGTGCCAGCTCACCACGTAGCGAGGAGACGCAGTATTTT
. . TRBJ1-2 TRBV28 CASSLIETVYGYTF TGTGCCAGCAGTTTAATCGAGACAGTCTATGGCTACACCTTC
. TRBD2 TRBJ2-3 TRBV5-1 CASSLELAGRTDTQYF TGCGCCAGCAGCTTGGAACTAGCGGGACGCACAGATACGCAGTATTTT
. . TRBJ1-3 TRBV11-2 CASIAYSGNTIYF TGTGCCAGCATCGCGTATTCTGGAAACACCATATATTTT
. TRBD2 TRBJ2-6 TRBV14 CASSPLGGRGSGANVLTF TGTGCCAGCAGCCCCTTGGGGGGGAGGGGATCTGGGGCCAACGTCCTGACTTTC
. TRBD1 TRBJ1-6 TRBV27 CASRLRTGRDSPLHF TGTGCCAGCAGACTCCGGACAGGGAGGGATTCACCCCTCCACTTT
. . TRBJ1-1 TRBV12-3/TRBV12-4 CASSKGFAEAFF TGTGCCAGCAGTAAGGGGTTTGCTGAAGCTTTCTTT
. TRBD2 TRBJ2-3 TRBV6-6 CASSRRGADTDTQYF TGTGCCAGCAGCCGGCGGGGGGCCGACACAGATACGCAGTATTTT
. TRBD1 TRBJ1-2 TRBV30 CACQGANGYTF TGTGCCTGTCAGGGGGCAAATGGCTACACCTTC
. TRBD2 TRBJ2-3 TRBV5-1 CASSVTPGLAGGVADTQYF TGCGCCAGCAGCGTAACCCCGGGACTAGCGGGAGGGGTCGCAGATACGCAGTATTTT
. . TRBJ1-3 TRBV19 CASSFHQALSGNTIYF TGTGCCAGTAGTTTCCATCAGGCGCTCTCTGGAAACACCATATATTTT
. . TRBJ2-1 TRBV11-2 CASSLGVYNEQFF TGTGCCAGCAGCTTAGGAGTGTACAATGAGCAGTTCTTC
. . TRBJ2-1 TRBV27 CASSSYGINEQFF TGTGCCAGCAGTTCCTACGGGATAAATGAGCAGTTCTTC
. TRBD2 TRBJ2-1 TRBV29-1 CTVAVAGGPSEQFF TGCACCGTTGCCGTGGCGGGAGGGCCTAGTGAGCAGTTCTTC
. TRBD1 TRBJ2-1 TRBV24-1 CATSGRTGDNEQFF TGTGCCACCAGTGGTAGGACAGGGGACAATGAGCAGTTCTTC
once TRBD1 TRBJ2-4 TRBV5-1 CASNPGQGGNIQYF TGCGCCAGCAACCCGGGACAGGGAGGAAACATTCAGTACTTC
. . TRBJ1-3 TRBV4-1 CASSPSFSYSGNTIYF TGCGCCAGCAGCCCGAGCTTTTCCTACTCTGGAAACACCATATATTTT
. . TRBJ2-2 TRBV4-2 CASSQERTFAGELFF TGTGCCAGCAGCCAAGAGAGGACTTTTGCCGGGGAGCTGTTTTTT
. . TRBJ1-4 TRBV19 CASTRVRGSGEKLFF TGTGCCAGTACCCGGGTTCGTGGGTCTGGAGAAAAACTGTTTTTT
. . TRBJ2-2 TRBV11-2 CASSLRGSNTGELFF TGTGCCAGCAGCTTACGGGGATCGAACACCGGGGAGCTGTTTTTT
. TRBD2 TRBJ2-1 TRBV27 CASSFLAGVSSYNEQFF TGTGCCAGCAGTTTTCTAGCGGGAGTGAGCTCCTACAATGAGCAGTTCTTC
. TRBD2 TRBJ2-3 TRBV5-1 CASSLEPGGRTDTQYF TGCGCCAGCAGCTTGGAGCCGGGCGGGAGAACGGATACGCAGTATTTT